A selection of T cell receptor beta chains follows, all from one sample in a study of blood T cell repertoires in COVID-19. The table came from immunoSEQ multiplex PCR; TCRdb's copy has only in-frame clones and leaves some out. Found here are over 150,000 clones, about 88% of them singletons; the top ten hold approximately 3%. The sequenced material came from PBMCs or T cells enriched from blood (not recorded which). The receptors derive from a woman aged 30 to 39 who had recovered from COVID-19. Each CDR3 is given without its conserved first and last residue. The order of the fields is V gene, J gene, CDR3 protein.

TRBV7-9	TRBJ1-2	ASSLDRAANYGYT
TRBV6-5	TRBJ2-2	ASHSAGGPPGELF
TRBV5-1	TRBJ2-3	ASSPLTGSGDTQY
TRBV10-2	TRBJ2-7	ASSDNSVYEQY
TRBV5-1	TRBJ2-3	ATRRASTDTQY
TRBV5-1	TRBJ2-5	ASSLGTRLEETQY
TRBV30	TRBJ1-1	AWSVSWNTEAF
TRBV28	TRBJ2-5	ASRRTSGGEETQY
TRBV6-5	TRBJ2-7	ASSYSVQNEQY
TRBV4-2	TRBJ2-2	ASSHYLQGQGANTGELF